The entry below describes one TCR beta chain. Its antigen is as yet unknown. The V gene's germline CDR1 is LGHNA and CDR2 YNFKEQ. V lost 1 base and J lost 8; bases outside the gene matches: 2. The CDR3 is 16 residues long. The entry originates in a study of cytomegalovirus exposure and HLA in healthy donors. The protocol was immunoSEQ multiplex PCR, while the TCRdb copy is restricted to in-frame clones and leaves out a portion. The sample lists 120,000 to 150,000 clones, roughly 86% occurring once. Study results and limitations: Reports showed the classifier diagnosing cytomegalovirus status with high specificity and sensitivity.

Material: PBMCs. The sequence was collected from a woman younger than 45 in good health and CMV-seronegative. The chain is built from TRBV4-2 and TRBJ2-1; 16 bases map to TRBD2. CDR3: CASSQAGTSGRDEQFF. The CDR3 DNA reads as TGTGCCAGCAGCCAAGCCGGGACTAGCGGGAGGGATGAGCAGTTCTTC.